This TCR beta chain was obtained from a study of shared clonotypes between healthy human individuals. Worth noting for this clone: The same CDR3 can be traced to other DNA sequences in this sample.

Only in-frame clones appear in the TCRdb table, and some are missing; sequencing was by immunoSEQ multiplex PCR. The sample includes roughly 1,500,000 clones, 98% of them seen just once. Looked up from germline, CDR1 is MNHEY and CDR2 is SMNVEV (reference sequence). Trimming pared 5 bases from V and 3 bases from J, leaving 2 bases between. The CDR3 sequence is 10 residues long. The chain links TRBV27 to TRBJ2-7; D remains unclear. The receptor comes from a man aged 25-45 years in good health. Sequenced input: naive CD4+ T cells sorted from blood. The subset here: CD45RA+ positively selected. The CDR3, as DNA: TGTGCCAGCAGTCGCTACGAGCAGTACTTC. As protein: CASSRYEQYF.